One T cell receptor beta chain is described in this entry. The target antigen is unknown. The data were taken from a study of Ad26.COV2.S vaccination and SARS-CoV-2 variants. Study summary: Ad26.COV2.S, an intramuscular injection, was given once or twice 56 days apart. The study, taken as a whole, reports: Post-vaccination spike-specific CD8+ and CD4+ T cell responses reportedly had substantial breadth.

Treatment given: over 15 received Ad26.COV2.S at low or high dose, single or two shots; roughly five received placebo; per-sample allocation not given. On day 63 after the first injection, vaccine and placebo recipients gave samples. This CDR3 spans 15 amino acids. Trimming took off 6 bases at V and 6 bases at J, with 19 bases between the two ends. Germline V gene sequence: CDR1 SEHNR, CDR2 FQNEAQ (reference sequence). The assay was immunoSEQ multiplex PCR, and TCRdb's table has in-frame clones only and misses some. The data contain about 680,000 clones, approximately 88% of them seen just once; the ten biggest clones take up around 1.4%.

The sequence came from a person between 18 and 60 years old who received the Ad26.COV2.S COVID-19 vaccine or a placebo. V is TRBV7-9 and J is TRBJ2-3; D might be TRBD1 (5 bases). This material consisted of peripheral blood, taken in a trial of Ad26.COV2.S vaccine versus placebo. In nucleotides, the CDR3 is TGTGCCAGCAGATCCAGGTTGACAGCAGGCGATACGCAGTATTTT. It specifies CASRSRLTAGDTQYF.